This T cell receptor (beta chain) originates from a study of a mutant IDH1 vaccine in newly diagnosed glioma. Study-wide context: Males made up 62.5% and females around 38% of treated patients, whose mean age was approximately 43 years.

With 6 bases clipped from V and 11 bases from J, the junction kept 9 bases outside the gene matches. CDR3 length equals 12 residues. Germline assignment: CDR1 SGHVS and CDR2 FQNEAQ. Study-wide points: Immune responses arising from the vaccine appeared in around 93% of patients.

The time point was: baseline, week 1 (first vaccination visit). The treatment is: pre-vaccination baseline after standard-of-care therapy. Profiling relied on immunoSEQ multiplex PCR, and the TCRdb table lists in-frame clones only, not all of them. In the table there are tens of thousands of clones, about 91% of which are singletons. About this clone: The target antigen is unknown.

The TCR sequence derives from a man aged 50-59 years with glioma. The sample was PBMCs, taken from a glioma patient treated with radiotherapy, temozolomide or both. The V and J genes are TRBV7-8 and TRBJ1-1, with 7 bases fitting TRBD1. The CDR3 DNA reads TGTGCCAGCAGTTTACGACAGGGTGGTGCTTTCTTT. This gives the protein CASSLRQGGAFF.